The rows below give T cell receptor beta chains drawn from one sample of a study of control samples from healthy donors and cancer patients. Only in-frame clones appear in the TCRdb table, and some are missing; sequencing was by immunoSEQ multiplex PCR. This table has under 200,000 clones, around 92% appearing once. The sequenced sample was blood. These receptors were obtained from a woman aged 30 to 39 in good health. Both conserved end residues are part of each CDR3. Each record gives: clone size, J gene, V gene, D gene, CDR3 protein, CDR3 DNA. D genes are given only for firm matches. Size is omitted from some rows. Given values are once, few, many or a class for expanded clones.

.,TRBJ1-2,TRBV7-2,TRBD1,CASSEVRGRNYGYTF,TGTGCCAGCAGCGAAGTTAGGGGGCGGAACTATGGCTACACCTTC
once,TRBJ2-3,TRBV5-6,TRBD2,CASRGGSELTQYF,TGTGCCAGCCGGGGGGGTTCAGAACTTACGCAGTATTTT
.,TRBJ2-3,TRBV18,TRBD2,CASLTSGGTDTQYF,TGTGCCAGCCTGACTAGCGGGGGAACAGATACGCAGTATTTT
.,TRBJ2-2,TRBV5-1,.,CASSLERLSGELFF,TGCGCCAGCAGCTTGGAGAGGCTCTCCGGGGAGCTGTTTTTT
.,TRBJ1-6,TRBV7-9,.,CASSLIRGGVNSPLHF,TGTGCCAGCAGCTTAATTCGGGGGGGTGTTAATTCACCCCTCCACTTT
.,TRBJ2-1,TRBV4-2,TRBD2,CASSQEAGSSGEQFF,TGTGCCAGCAGCCAAGAGGCAGGGTCTAGCGGTGAGCAGTTCTTC
.,TRBJ2-2,TRBV19,TRBD1,CASSRTGANTGELFF,TGTGCCAGTAGTAGGACAGGAGCGAACACCGGGGAGCTGTTTTTT
.,TRBJ2-1,TRBV27,TRBD1,CASSTHRDRGNEQFF,TGTGCCAGCAGTACCCACCGGGACAGGGGCAATGAGCAGTTCTTC
.,TRBJ2-1,TRBV19,TRBD1,CASSINPGQGTDNEQFF,TGTGCCAGTAGTATAAATCCGGGACAGGGGACAGACAATGAGCAGTTCTTC
.,TRBJ1-1,TRBV12-3/TRBV12-4,.,CASSLARNTEAFF,TGTGCCAGCAGTTTAGCCAGGAACACTGAAGCTTTCTTT
.,TRBJ1-6,TRBV6-5,.,CASSYYAGEGSPLHF,TGTGCCAGCAGTTACTACGCAGGGGAGGGTTCACCCCTCCACTTT
once,TRBJ1-1,TRBV19,.,CASSIGWGTEAFF,TGTGCCAGTAGTATCGGGTGGGGCACTGAAGCTTTCTTT
.,TRBJ1-4,TRBV11-3,TRBD1,CASSKTGGKKLFF,TGTGCCAGCAGCAAGACAGGGGGGAAAAAACTGTTTTTT
once,TRBJ1-2,TRBV5-1,.,CASSYRVGDYGYTF,TGCGCCAGCAGCTACAGGGTTGGGGACTATGGCTACACCTTC
.,TRBJ2-3,TRBV7-3,.,CASSSGHTDTQYF,TGTGCCAGCAGCTCGGGACACACAGATACGCAGTATTTT
.,TRBJ2-7,TRBV5-1,TRBD2,CATGLAGGNEQYF,TGCGCCACCGGGCTAGCGGGAGGCAACGAGCAGTACTTC
.,TRBJ2-7,TRBV7-8,.,CASSLELPYEQYF,TGTGCCAGCAGCTTAGAACTTCCGTACGAGCAGTACTTC
few,TRBJ1-2,TRBV2,TRBD1,CASSDTGGNYGYTF,TGTGCCAGCAGTGATACAGGGGGTAACTATGGCTACACCTTC
once,TRBJ2-7,TRBV11-2,.,CASSLGGSSYEQYF,TGTGCCAGCAGCTTAGGCGGAAGCTCCTACGAGCAGTACTTC
.,TRBJ2-5,TRBV4-3,.,CASSQEAGETQYF,TGCGCCAGCAGCCAAGAGGCAGGGGAGACCCAGTACTTC
.,TRBJ1-3,TRBV24-1,.,CATSDSRGGNTIYF,TGTGCCACCAGTGATTCCAGGGGCGGAAACACCATATATTTT
once,TRBJ2-1,TRBV11-3,.,CASSLDLEQFF,TGTGCCAGCAGCTTAGATCTCGAGCAGTTCTTC
.,TRBJ2-4,TRBV14,.,CASSQDLLAKNIQYF,TGTGCCAGCAGCCAAGACCTTCTAGCCAAAAACATTCAGTACTTC
.,TRBJ1-2,TRBV6-6,TRBD1,CASSLGTGRYGYTF,TGTGCCAGCAGTTTAGGGACAGGGAGGTATGGCTACACCTTC
once,TRBJ2-1,TRBV5-4,.,CASSLREKDEQFF,TGTGCCAGCAGCTTGCGGGAGAAGGATGAGCAGTTCTTC
.,TRBJ2-1,TRBV6-5,.,CASSYGHEQFF,TGTGCCAGCAGTTATGGGCATGAGCAGTTCTTC
.,TRBJ2-3,TRBV11-2,.,CASSREWADTQYF,TGTGCCAGCAGCCGGGAGTGGGCAGATACGCAGTATTTT
.,TRBJ1-1,TRBV6-5,TRBD1,CASSYSSIGTEAFF,TGTGCCAGCAGTTACTCGAGTATCGGGACAGAGGCTTTCTTT
.,TRBJ1-1,TRBV6-5,.,CASSWGGPNTEAFF,TGTGCCAGCAGTTGGGGGGGGCCGAACACTGAAGCTTTCTTT
.,TRBJ2-1,TRBV20-1,TRBD2,CSASSGLGSSNEQFF,TGCAGTGCTAGTTCGGGACTAGGGTCTTCGAATGAGCAGTTCTTC
.,TRBJ1-5,TRBV28,.,CASSFPGASNQPQHF,TGTGCCAGCAGTTTCCCCGGGGCTAGCAATCAGCCCCAGCATTTT